The clone carrying this T cell receptor beta chain appeared once. The sample is drawn from a study of blood T cell repertoires in COVID-19. Across the study: Acute and convalescent COVID-19 samples came from the United States, Italy and Spain.

V lost 0 bases and J lost 7; bases outside the gene matches: 7. CDR1 and CDR2 from the germline V gene are SGHRS and YFSETQ. This CDR3 is 15 amino acids long. Produced via immunoSEQ multiplex PCR; TCRdb's table is partial and in-frame only. Among around 300,000 clones listed, 70% to 90% were seen once. This receptor was identified in a woman between 70 and 85 years old with acute or convalescent COVID-19. This chain uses TRBV5-1 with TRBJ2-1; 7 nucleotides line up with TRBD1. Sequences were obtained from peripheral blood. CDR3 in amino acids: CASSLGRTGVNEQFF. CDR3 DNA: TGCGCCAGCAGCTTGGGTAGGACAGGTGTAAATGAGCAGTTCTTC. Drawing the rest from reference TRBV5-1 and TRBJ2-1, the complete variable domain is KAGVTQTPRYLIKTRGQQVTLSCSPISGHRSVSWYQQTPGQGLQFLFEYFSETQRNKGNFPGRFSGRQFSNSRSEMNVSTLELGDSALYLCASSLGRTGVNEQFFGPGTRLTVL.